The entry below describes one T cell receptor (beta chain). The antigen remains undetermined. The data derive from a study of T cell responses to AZD1222 COVID-19 vaccine. Study at large: Pooling was applied to second doses at about 4 or about 12 weeks. The study's findings and limits: Across the whole spike, CD4 TCRs peaked at regions 160-218 and 743-854. Spike-specific TCR breadth and depth were elevated following two AZD1222 doses. All repertoire sampling was performed exclusively after the peak T cell response.

The repertoire was sequenced with immunoSEQ multiplex PCR; TCRdb's copy has only in-frame clones and lacks some. The sample gives 88,000 or so clones, around nine tenths of which show up once; 2.4% is in the top ten. The CDR3 runs to 15 residues. V was clipped by 5 bases and J by 7 bases, with 17 bases between them. The germline V gene encodes CDR1 MNHEY and CDR2 SVGEGT. The origin of this receptor is an adult in good health. The chain is built from TRBV6-2 or TRBV6-3 and TRBJ2-2; D is ambiguous. Sequencing used peripheral blood, obtained on day 0 of AZD1222 vaccination. In DNA form, the CDR3 reads TGTGCCAGCAGTAACACAATAGACACGTTCGGGGAGCTGTTTTTT. Protein sequence: CASSNTIDTFGELFF.